Sequencing of this T cell receptor beta chain was carried out in a study of blood T cell repertoires in COVID-19. This clone occurred a few times. This CDR3 contains 13 residues. V lost 6 bases, J lost 3 bases, and 9 bases lay in between. The V gene's germline CDR1 is MNHEY and CDR2 SVGAGI. Original handling: Cell counts per sample came from amplifying reference gene primers. Using immunoSEQ multiplex PCR, the repertoire was profiled, and TCRdb retains in-frame clones only, with some absent. The D gene and trimming were derived from the DNA, and the V and J assignments and clone size from that table. The sample carries some 300,000 clones, about nine tenths recorded once. Membership in each cohort depended on participant-reported clinical history. Shortly before study entry, within 2 weeks, exposed participants had met a COVID-19 case.

Sequences were obtained from PBMCs or T cells enriched from blood (not recorded which). The chain combines TRBV6-5 with TRBJ1-5; no firm D call. The sequence derives from a woman aged 45 to 65 who had been exposed to COVID-19. CDR3 loop: CASRVQTNQPQHF. The CDR3, as DNA: TGTGCCAGCAGGGTACAGACCAATCAGCCCCAGCATTTT.